A selection of T cell receptor beta chains follows, all from one sample in a study of shared clonotypes between healthy human individuals. The data were produced by immunoSEQ multiplex PCR, yet TCRdb's version contains in-frame clones alone and is incomplete. The table shows roughly 2.6 million clones, with approximately 90% occurring only once. Sequenced sample: naive CD4+ T cells sorted from blood. The receptors shown here come from a man between 18 and 29 years old in good health. CDR3s include the opening cysteine and the closing phenylalanine or tryptophan. D genes are given only for firm matches. Rows give clone size only sometimes, using once, few, many, or a class for an expanded clone.

v_call,cdr3_length,clone_size,j_call,d_call,cdr3_aa,cdr3_nt
TRBV11-2,15,.,TRBJ2-7,.,CASSPTATSSYEQYF,TGTGCCAGCAGCCCAACAGCGACCAGCTCCTACGAGCAGTACTTC
TRBV5-1,15,.,TRBJ2-5,.,CASSPPSPDMRTQYF,TGCGCCAGCAGCCCTCCTAGCCCAGACATGCGGACCCAGTACTTC
TRBV10-2,15,.,TRBJ2-7,.,CASCGVRSSTYEQYF,TGCGCCAGCTGTGGGGTACGGAGTTCTACCTACGAGCAGTACTTC
TRBV19,12,.,TRBJ1-6,.,CASSIPNSPLHF,TGTGCCAGTAGTATCCCCAATTCACCCCTCCACTTT
TRBV10-1,13,.,TRBJ1-1,.,CASSDPASEGAFF,TGCGCCAGCAGTGACCCCGCCTCGGAAGGGGCTTTCTTT
TRBV11-1,18,.,TRBJ2-3,.,CASSPYQAAGEGTDTQYF,TGTGCCAGCAGCCCATATCAGGCGGCCGGCGAGGGCACAGATACGCAGTATTTT
TRBV14,14,.,TRBJ1-2,.,CASSPGQGLDGYTF,TGTGCCAGCAGCCCAGGTCAGGGGCTTGATGGCTACACCTTC
TRBV19,15,.,TRBJ2-1,TRBD1,CASSPRPGTGLEQFF,TGTGCCAGTAGTCCTCGTCCCGGGACAGGGTTGGAACAGTTCTTC
TRBV20-1,10,.,TRBJ1-2,.,CSVASYGYTF,TGCAGTGTGGCATCCTATGGCTACACCTTC
TRBV30,14,.,TRBJ2-7,.,CAWSGGSGQYEQYF,TGTGCCTGGAGTGGGGGCAGCGGACAATACGAGCAGTACTTC
TRBV15,16,.,TRBJ2-5,TRBD2,CATSRSHSGRVLTQYF,TGTGCCACCAGCAGAAGCCATAGCGGGAGGGTTTTGACCCAGTACTTC
TRBV7-6,12,.,TRBJ2-3,TRBD2,CASSPGEGTQYF,TGTGCCAGCAGCCCCGGGGAGGGTACGCAGTATTTT
TRBV7-2,15,.,TRBJ2-7,.,CASSLARFGAYEQYF,TGTGCCAGCAGCTTAGCCCGGTTTGGAGCCTACGAGCAGTACTTC
TRBV7-2,15,once,TRBJ2-5,TRBD2,CASSGGGGYQETQYF,TGTGCCAGCAGCGGTGGCGGGGGGTACCAAGAGACCCAGTACTTC
TRBV12-2,17,.,TRBJ2-7,.,CASRLVRGQTRTYEQYF,TGTGCAAGTCGCTTAGTCCGTGGACAGACAAGAACCTACGAGCAGTACTTC
TRBV5-1,15,once,TRBJ2-3,.,CASSFGDLSTDTQYF,TGCGCCAGCAGCTTCGGGGATCTGAGCACAGATACGCAGTATTTT
TRBV7-2,14,.,TRBJ1-6,.,CASSLPAGSSPLHF,TGTGCCAGCAGCTTACCAGCAGGGAGTTCACCCCTCCACTTT
TRBV30,12,.,TRBJ2-5,.,CAWSPGLETQYF,TGTGCCTGGAGTCCGGGTCTAGAGACCCAGTACTTC
TRBV7-9,14,.,TRBJ2-2,.,CASSFLSNTGELFF,TGTGCCAGCAGCTTCCTCTCGAACACCGGGGAGCTGTTTTTT
TRBV2,16,.,TRBJ2-1,TRBD1,CASSEAGAVQGNEQFF,TGTGCCAGCAGTGAAGCGGGGGCCGTACAGGGGAATGAGCAGTTCTTC
TRBV6-5,15,.,TRBJ1-5,.,CASRDATSGNQPQHF,TGTGCCAGCCGGGACGCCACGAGTGGCAATCAGCCCCAGCATTTT
TRBV15,15,.,TRBJ2-3,TRBD1,CATDQGASRTDTQYF,TGTGCCACCGATCAGGGGGCTTCGAGAACAGATACGCAGTATTTT
TRBV28,14,.,TRBJ1-2,TRBD1,CASRPTGVLYGYTF,TGTGCCAGCAGGCCTACAGGGGTCCTTTATGGCTACACCTTC
TRBV11-2,15,.,TRBJ1-4,TRBD1,CASSPPGQTNEKLFF,TGTGCCAGCAGTCCACCGGGACAGACTAATGAAAAACTGTTTTTT
TRBV28,13,.,TRBJ2-5,.,CASSPSSPVTQYF,TGTGCCAGCAGTCCCAGTTCCCCGGTGACCCAGTACTTC
TRBV10-3,15,.,TRBJ2-2,.,CASSTGQKYTGELFF,TGTGCCTCCTCCACGGGGCAGAAATACACCGGGGAGCTGTTTTTT
TRBV30,12,.,TRBJ2-2,.,CAWSDSTGELFF,TGTGCCTGGAGTGATTCCACCGGGGAGCTGTTTTTT
TRBV9,15,.,TRBJ2-5,.,CASSVVFTTQETQYF,TGTGCCAGCAGCGTAGTATTTACAACCCAAGAGACCCAGTACTTC
TRBV30,14,.,TRBJ2-7,.,CAWSRDPGPYEQYF,TGTGCCTGGAGCAGGGACCCGGGTCCATACGAGCAGTACTTC
TRBV21-1,13,.,TRBJ1-1,.,CASRSGDDTEAFF,TGTGCCAGCCGCTCTGGAGACGACACTGAAGCTTTCTTT
TRBV7-2,11,.,TRBJ2-7,.,CASSPGYEQYF,TGTGCCAGCAGCCCCGGGTACGAGCAGTACTTC
TRBV29-1,12,.,TRBJ1-5,.,CSVAGLDQPQHF,TGCAGCGTTGCAGGGTTGGACCAGCCCCAGCATTTT
TRBV10-3,14,.,TRBJ2-7,TRBD2,CATQGLAGRYEQYF,TGTGCCACCCAGGGACTAGCGGGAAGATACGAGCAGTACTTC
TRBV7-2,15,.,TRBJ2-5,TRBD1,CASSSQGALQETQYF,TGTGCCAGCAGCTCGCAGGGGGCCCTCCAAGAGACCCAGTACTTC
TRBV5-1,15,.,TRBJ1-6,TRBD1,CASSLIQGAGSPLHF,TGCGCCAGCAGCTTGATACAGGGGGCAGGATCACCCCTCCACTTT
TRBV6-5,15,.,TRBJ2-7,.,CASSPGYSRSYEQYF,TGTGCCAGCAGCCCCGGCTACTCCCGATCCTACGAGCAGTACTTC
TRBV6-6,13,.,TRBJ2-2,.,CASIQINTGELFF,TGTGCCAGCATCCAGATTAACACCGGGGAGCTGTTTTTT
TRBV10-2,15,.,TRBJ2-1,.,CASSRAWGSYNEQFF,TGCGCCAGCAGCCGAGCATGGGGCTCCTACAATGAGCAGTTCTTC
TRBV5-1,16,.,TRBJ2-1,.,CASSSSGDSSYNEQFF,TGCGCCAGCAGCTCCTCAGGGGATAGCTCCTACAATGAGCAGTTCTTC
TRBV6-1,12,.,TRBJ2-7,.,CASGRLSYEQYF,TGTGCCAGCGGTCGGCTCTCCTACGAGCAGTACTTC
TRBV6-6,14,.,TRBJ1-1,.,CASSPRGGPTGAFF,TGTGCCAGCAGTCCCCGGGGGGGTCCCACGGGAGCTTTCTTT
TRBV5-6,14,.,TRBJ2-7,.,CASSLDPGAGEQYF,TGTGCCAGCAGCTTGGATCCAGGGGCCGGCGAGCAGTACTTC
TRBV4-3,19,.,TRBJ2-7,TRBD1,CASSQYIATGVSKSYEQYF,TGCGCCAGCAGCCAATACATAGCGACAGGGGTTAGTAAGTCCTACGAGCAGTACTTC